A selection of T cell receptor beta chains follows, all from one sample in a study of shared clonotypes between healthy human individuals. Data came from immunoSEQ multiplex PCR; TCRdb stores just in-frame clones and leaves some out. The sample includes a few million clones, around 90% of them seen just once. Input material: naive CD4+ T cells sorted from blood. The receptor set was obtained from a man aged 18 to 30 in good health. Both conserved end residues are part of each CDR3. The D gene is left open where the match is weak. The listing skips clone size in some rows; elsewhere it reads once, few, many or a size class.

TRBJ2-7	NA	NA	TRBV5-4	TGTGCCAGCAGCTTGTCAGGGGGGGCCTACGAGCAGTACTTC	CASSLSGGAYEQYF
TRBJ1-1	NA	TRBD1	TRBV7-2	TGTGCCAGCAGCCCCCGACAGGGAGGAGTCCCTGAAGCTTTCTTT	CASSPRQGGVPEAFF
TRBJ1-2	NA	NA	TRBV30	TGTGCCTGGAGTGACTCCCCGTGGGGCTACACCTTC	CAWSDSPWGYTF
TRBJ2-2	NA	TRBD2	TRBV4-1	TGCGCCAGCAGCCCGAACCCGCTAGCGGGAACCCGGGAGCTGTTTTTT	CASSPNPLAGTRELFF
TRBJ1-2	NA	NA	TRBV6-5	TGTGCCAGCAGTTACTCGGGGCGGGGGCCGGTCTATGGCTACACCTTC	CASSYSGRGPVYGYTF
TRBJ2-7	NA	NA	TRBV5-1	TGCGCCAGCAGTCCAAGGCCGGGGCCACTCTCCTACGAGCAGTACTTC	CASSPRPGPLSYEQYF
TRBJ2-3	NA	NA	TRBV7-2	TGTGCCAGCAGCTTGGGCGGCACAGATACGCAGTATTTT	CASSLGGTDTQYF
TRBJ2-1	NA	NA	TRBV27	TGTGCCAGCAGTTTATGGGGGCAGAGCTCCTACAATGAGCAGTTCTTC	CASSLWGQSSYNEQFF
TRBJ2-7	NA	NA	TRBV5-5	TGTGCCAGCAGCTTGATCTACGAGCAGTACTTC	CASSLIYEQYF
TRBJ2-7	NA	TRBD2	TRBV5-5	TGTGCCAGCAGCGGCACTAGCGATGGCTTTTACGAGCAGTACTTC	CASSGTSDGFYEQYF
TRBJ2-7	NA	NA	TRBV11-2	TGTGCCAGCAGCTCTAGTCCCGGCTACGAGCAGTACTTC	CASSSSPGYEQYF
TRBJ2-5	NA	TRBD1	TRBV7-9	TGTGCCAGCAGCCGGACAGGGGGCTCAGAGACCCAGTACTTC	CASSRTGGSETQYF
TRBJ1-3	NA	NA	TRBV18	TGTGCCAGCTCCCTCTTGGGGGCAGTCTCTGGAAACACCATATATTTT	CASSLLGAVSGNTIYF
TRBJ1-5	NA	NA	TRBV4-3	TGCGCCAGCAGCCAAGAACGGAGCAATCAGCCCCAGCATTTT	CASSQERSNQPQHF
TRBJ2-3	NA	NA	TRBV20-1	TGCAGTGCGACCGGAACAGATACGCAGTATTTT	CSATGTDTQYF
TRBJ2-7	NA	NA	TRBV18	TGTGCCAGCTCACTCTCCGGGGGACCTTCCTACGAGCAGTACTTC	CASSLSGGPSYEQYF
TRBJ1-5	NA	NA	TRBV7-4	TGTGCCAGCAGCCCGGGGGGCAGGGGACACAATCAGCCCCAGCATTTT	CASSPGGRGHNQPQHF
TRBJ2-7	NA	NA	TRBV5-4	TGTGCCAGCAGCTTCGGCGGGATCTACGAGCAGTACTTC	CASSFGGIYEQYF
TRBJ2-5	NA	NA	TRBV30	TGTGCCTGGAGTGGAGAGACCCAGTACTTC	CAWSGETQYF
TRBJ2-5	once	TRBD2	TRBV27	TGTGCCAGCAGTACCCTCGGGGGGGGTTCAGAGACCCAGTACTTC	CASSTLGGGSETQYF
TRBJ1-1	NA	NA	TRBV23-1	TGCGCCAGCAGTCAAGGGAGGACTGAAGCTTTCTTT	CASSQGRTEAFF
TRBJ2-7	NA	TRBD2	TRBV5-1	TGCGCCAGCAGCGTCGGACTAGCGGGGACCTACGAGCAGTACTTC	CASSVGLAGTYEQYF
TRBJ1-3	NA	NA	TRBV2	TGTGCCAGCAGTGGCGGAGCTGGAAACACCATATATTTT	CASSGGAGNTIYF
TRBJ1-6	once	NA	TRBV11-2	TGTGCCAGCAGCAATGCGGGTTCACCCCTCCACTTT	CASSNAGSPLHF
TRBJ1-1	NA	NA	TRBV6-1	TGTGCCAGCAGAGGGGACATTATGAACACTGAAGCTTTCTTT	CASRGDIMNTEAFF
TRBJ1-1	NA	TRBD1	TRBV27	TGTGCCAGCAGAACAGGGGGCCGCGGCACTGAAGCTTTCTTT	CASRTGGRGTEAFF
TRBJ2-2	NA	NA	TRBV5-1	TGCGCCAGCAGGAAGGATGCGAACACCGGGGAGCTGTTTTTT	CASRKDANTGELFF
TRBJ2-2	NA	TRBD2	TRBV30	TGTGCCTGGAGGGTAGCGGGAGGCACCGGGGAGCTGTTTTTT	CAWRVAGGTGELFF
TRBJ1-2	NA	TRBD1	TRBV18	TGTGCCAGCTCAGACAGGGATGGCTACACCTTC	CASSDRDGYTF
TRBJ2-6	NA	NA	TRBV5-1	TGCGCCAGCAGCAATAGAGACCTATTCTCTGGGGCCAACGTCCTGACTTTC	CASSNRDLFSGANVLTF
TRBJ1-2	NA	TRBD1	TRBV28	TGTGCCAGCAGCCACGACAGGGTCACTTACTATGGCTACACCTTC	CASSHDRVTYYGYTF
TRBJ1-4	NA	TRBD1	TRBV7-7	TGTGCTAGCAGCTCCCCCCGGTTTACCCCGGGACAGGAGCACCCACATGAAAAACTGTTTTTT	CASSSPRFTPGQEHPHEKLFF
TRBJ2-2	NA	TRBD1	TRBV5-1	TGCGCCAGCAGCTATGGACAGGGCATCGGGGAGCTGTTTTTT	CASSYGQGIGELFF
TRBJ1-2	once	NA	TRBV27	TGTGCCAGCAGTTCAAACGGACAGCCTAACTATGGCTACACCTTC	CASSSNGQPNYGYTF
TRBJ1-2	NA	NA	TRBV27	TGTGCCACCAAACCTACCGTCTATGGGACATCCGGTGGCTACACCTTC	CATKPTVYGTSGGYTF
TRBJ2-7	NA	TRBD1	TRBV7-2	TGTGCCAGCAGCTCTTGGACAGGGCCGAGGGAGCAGTACTTC	CASSSWTGPREQYF
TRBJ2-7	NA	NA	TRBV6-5	TGTGCCAGCAGTTACGTGGGGGGTTACGAGCAGTACTTC	CASSYVGGYEQYF